This TCR beta chain was recovered during a study of blood T cell repertoires in COVID-19. Study summary: Researchers got acute and convalescent COVID-19 samples from the United States, Italy and Spain. PBMCs, B-cell-depleted T cells, or T cells provided the cDNA or gDNA that made up the material.

CDR3 size: 14 residues. CDR1 and CDR2 (germline): SGHDT, YYEEEE. Trimming took off 4 bases at V and 1 base at J, with 12 bases between the two ends. Original processing notes: The assay estimated nucleated cells by amplifying reference gene primers. Profiled with immunoSEQ multiplex PCR; TCRdb holds only in-frame clones, not every one. The V and J calls and the clone size are those of that table, but D and trimming were determined from the DNA. The data contain 150,000 to 180,000 clones, roughly 71% of them seen just once; the ten biggest clones take up roughly 3.5%. The chain carries TRBV5-6 and TRBJ2-7, with D tentatively TRBD2 (6 bases). This TCR came from an elderly woman with acute or convalescent COVID-19. Sequencing was done on a sample of peripheral blood. This chain's CDR3 is CASSPNGGSYEQYF. The CDR3 coding sequence is TGTGCCAGCAGCCCTAACGGGGGTTCCTACGAGCAGTACTTC.